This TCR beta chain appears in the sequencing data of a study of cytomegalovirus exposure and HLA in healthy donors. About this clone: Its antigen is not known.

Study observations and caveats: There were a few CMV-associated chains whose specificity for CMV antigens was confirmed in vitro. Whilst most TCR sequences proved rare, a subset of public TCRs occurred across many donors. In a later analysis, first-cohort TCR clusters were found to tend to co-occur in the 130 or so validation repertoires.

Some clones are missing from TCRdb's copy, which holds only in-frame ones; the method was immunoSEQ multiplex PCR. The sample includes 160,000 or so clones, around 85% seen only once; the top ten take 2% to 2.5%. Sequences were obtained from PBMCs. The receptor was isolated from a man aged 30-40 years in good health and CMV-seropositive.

CDR3 coding DNA: TGTGCCAGCAGCCTCACGGACAGGGTGTATGGCTACACCTTC. This sequence encodes CASSLTDRVYGYTF. The chain employs TRBV7-2 and TRBJ1-2; the match to TRBD1 covers 8 bases. J was trimmed by 5 bases and V by 5 bases; bases with no gene match: 7. Looked up from germline, CDR1 is SGHTA and CDR2 is FQGNSA. CDR3 length: 14 amino acids.